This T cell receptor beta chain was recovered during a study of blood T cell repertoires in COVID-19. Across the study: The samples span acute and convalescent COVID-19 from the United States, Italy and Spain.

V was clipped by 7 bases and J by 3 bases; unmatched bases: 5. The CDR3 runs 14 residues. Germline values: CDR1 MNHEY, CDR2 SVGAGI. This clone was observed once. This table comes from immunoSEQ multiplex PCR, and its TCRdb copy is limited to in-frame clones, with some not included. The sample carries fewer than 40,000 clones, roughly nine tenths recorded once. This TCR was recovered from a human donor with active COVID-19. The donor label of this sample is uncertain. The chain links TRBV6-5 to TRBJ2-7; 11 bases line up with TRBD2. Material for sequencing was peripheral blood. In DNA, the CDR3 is TGTGCCAGCACTAGGGGGACTAGCGGCTACGAGCAGTACTTC. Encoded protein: CASTRGTSGYEQYF.